This paragraph reports one T cell receptor (beta chain). This clonotype turned up a few times. Its antigen is not yet known. A much larger clone lies a single base off, so this may be a read error. The entry originates in a study of CD8+CD57+ T cells in acquired aplastic anemia (dated by TCRdb to the late 2010s). In the study overall: Extracted DNA from sorted CD4+ and CD8+ cells averaged around 3.3 ug, ranging from about 0.2 to 30 ug. CD8+CD57+ expansion was defined as a frequency above the mean frequency observed in healthy subjects.

On the study overall, not on this receptor specifically: Around 28 CD8+ CDR3 sequences were found to be shared between patients and controls, but these sequences appeared to be highly expressed in patients and within the immunodominant clones of the patients. Between patients and healthy controls, no significant difference in CD8+ Simpson's diversity was found (P=0.060).

Expansion of CD8+CD57+ cells had been shown by flow cytometry in the patients chosen for sequencing. All patients had severe acquired aplastic anemia diagnosed by International Study of Aplastic Anemia and Agranulocytosis and Camitta criteria. No therapy had been received by the patients at the time of blood sampling. In this study, sorted CD4+ and CD8+ T cells from the blood of healthy subjects and of severe aplastic anemia patients had their TCR repertoires deep-sequenced. In the USA, patient enrollment took place under clinicaltrials.gov protocols 00001620, 01623167, 00001397, 00071045, 00081523 and 00961064. Ficoll-Paque density gradient centrifugation was used to isolate peripheral blood mononuclear cells. CD4+ and CD8+ T cells were sorted by FACS or magnetic beads before DNA extraction. Genomic DNA served as template for TCR beta VDJ combination and CDR3 sequence profiling. An Illumina HiSeq 2000 was used for TCR repertoire sequencing. The authors processed their data as follows. Repertoire assessment relied on Simpson's diversity index, CDR3 size and DJ length profiles, and TRBV/TRBJ rearrangement plots. The immunodominant clone was defined as the most abundant DNA sequence in deep sequencing data. CDR3 amino acid sequences were checked for sharing between subjects and were compared against published repertoires and the VDJdb database. TCRdb handled the public reads itself, with Q25 trimming in fastp and clone calling in MiXCR, and kept productive beta chains. Under each unique CDR3 protein, matching rows form one entry showing the most common genes and DNA. TCRdb, not the original authors, processed these V and J calls. This sample has 260,000 or so distinct CDR3 sequences in its table, and roughly 82% of those were observed once. 42% of the sample is taken by the ten largest.

Material: sorted CD4+, CD8+, or CD8+CD57+ T cells (not recorded which) from PBMCs. The sequence came from a human donor with aplastic anemia.

The encoded CDR3 is CASSVGGRSTDTYF. The DNA sequence is TGTGCCAGCAGCGTAGGGGGACGGAGCACAGATACGTATTTT. The chain uses TRBV9 and TRBJ2-3; the D segment may tentatively be TRBD1 or TRBD2, each giving 5 matched bases. Trimming costs V 0 bases and J 14 bases, and their ends lie 19 bases apart. The CDR3 measures 14 amino acids from cysteine to phenylalanine. The entry retains the CDR3 DNA only, 42 bases that are in frame from base 1. The CDR1 and CDR2 encoded by the germline V gene are SGDLS and YYNGEE.